The 25 T cell receptor beta chains given below trace back to one sample, sequenced in a study of Graves' ophthalmopathy and Graves' hyperthyroidism. Transcripts of RNA were the source for amplifying TCR beta CDR3 regions. RT-PCR was first run with HTBI primers, then multiplex PCR in a second round. MiXCR, applied by TCRdb to the multiplex PCR reads, yields one record per CDR3 protein. The table shows about 740,000 distinct CDR3 sequences, with roughly 41% occurring only once. The sample consisted of peripheral blood. The source is an adult man with Graves' ophthalmopathy.

Regarding this clonotype: Relative to the germline gene, one junction end is altered; a read error may explain this. The chain combines TRBV7-2 with TRBJ1-5; tentatively, D is TRBD1 (6 bases). Germline values: CDR1 SGHTA, CDR2 FQGNSA. CDR3 length equals 14 residues. Written as DNA, the CDR3 is TGTGCCAGCAGTTACTCGGGGGGCAATGAGCCCCAGCATTTT. It translates to CASSYSGGNEPQHF.

The CDR3 DNA sequence: TGTGCCAGCAGTCCCCCTGGCGGGGGGGCACGGGAGACCCAGTACTTC. It encodes CASSPPGGGARETQYF. This chain connects TRBV6-5 to TRBJ2-5, with 9 positions matching TRBD2. Germline values: CDR1 MNHEY, CDR2 SVGAGI. CDR3 size: 16 residues. V gave up 5 bases and J gave up 5 bases; unmatched junction bases: 12.

CDR3 in amino acids: CSVRTGTQYF. The CDR3 coding sequence is TGCAGCGTTCGTACGGGGACCCAGTACTTC. V is TRBV29-1 and J is TRBJ2-5, with no clear D. The CDR3 is 10 residues long. Between the trimmed V and J ends, which lost 5 bases and 7 bases, there was a span of 8 bases. Germline CDR1 and CDR2: SQVTM and ANQGSEA.

With respect to this clonotype: At one end, the junction sequence differs from germline, possibly due to a read error. V is TRBV7-3 and J is TRBJ2-5; perhaps TRBD2 as D (6 bases). This CDR3 spans 17 amino acids. Germline CDR1 reads SGHTA; CDR2 reads FQGTGA. This CDR3 reads CVSSLIPLLAEEETQYF. CDR3 sequence (DNA): TGTGTCAGCAGCTTAATCCCTTTATTAGCGGAAGAAGAGACCCAGTATTTC.

CDR3 in amino acids: CASSPSSQYF. The CDR3 nucleotides read TGTGCCAGCTCACCATCGTCCCAGTACTTC. The chain links TRBV7-2 to TRBJ2-5; D is uncertain. Germline CDR1 is SGHTA and CDR2 is FQGNSA. This CDR3 is 10 amino acids long. V lost 8 bases, J lost 9 bases, and 10 bases lay in between.

The rearrangement uses TRBV20-1 and TRBJ2-7; 10 bases are a match to TRBD2. The CDR3 consists of 14 residues. Germline V gives CDR1 DFQATT, CDR2 SNEGSKA (reference sequence). The V gene end was trimmed by 5 bases and the J gene end by 3 bases; junction bases not matched to a gene: 7. The CDR3 nucleotides are TGCAGTGCTTTCCGATTAGCGGGGGGCTACGAGCAGTACTTC. Translating gives CSAFRLAGGYEQYF.

The table lists this clonotype with a few counts. V usage is TRBV2 and J usage is TRBJ2-5; possibly TRBD2 for D (7 bases). This CDR3 spans 13 amino acids. Germline values: CDR1 SNHLY, CDR2 FYNNEI. V dropped 6 bases and J dropped 4 bases, with 12 bases sitting between them. Here the CDR3 DNA reads TGTGCCAGCAGGGGGGGGCGTTTAGAGACCCAGTACTTC. Protein: CASRGGRLETQYF.

This clonotype was seen repeatedly, ten times or more. V usage is TRBV25-1 and J usage is TRBJ2-7; 12 bases fit TRBD1. J lost 4 bases, V lost 1 base, and 2 bases had no gene match. The CDR3 has 15 residues. Germline assignment: CDR1 MGHDK and CDR2 SYGVNS. The CDR3 protein is CASSELGQGAYEQYF. In nucleotides, the CDR3 is TGTGCCAGCAGTGAATTGGGACAGGGGGCTTACGAGCAGTACTTC.

About this clonotype: A much larger clone sits a single nucleotide away, making a read error possible. This chain links TRBV10-3 with TRBJ1-1; D is ambiguous. V lost 5 bases to trimming and J lost 2 bases, with 9 bases between them. The CDR3 is 13 amino acids. Germline V gives CDR1 ENHRY, CDR2 SYGVKD. CDR3 amino acids: CAISYNGNTEAFF. Written as DNA, the CDR3 is TGTGCCATCAGTTACAACGGTAACACTGAAGCTTTCTTT.

V is TRBV15 and J is TRBJ1-2; a possible D gene is TRBD1 (5 bases). Looked up from germline, CDR1 is LNHNV and CDR2 is YYDKDF (reference sequence). The CDR3 sequence is 14 residues long. The germline V and J ends were trimmed by 5 bases and 4 bases, with 14 bases remaining between them. In DNA form, the CDR3 reads TGTGCCACCAGCGTTAGTAGGGGAGGCTATGGCTACACCTTC. It encodes CATSVSRGGYGYTF.

This chain links TRBV25-1 with TRBJ2-2, with D unclear. The CDR3 is made up of 13 amino acids. V was trimmed by 5 bases and J by 6 bases, leaving 10 bases between them. Germline CDR1 is MGHDK and CDR2 is SYGVNS. CDR3 sequence: CASSLSPAGELFF. The CDR3 DNA reads TGTGCCAGCAGTTTAAGTCCCGCCGGGGAGCTGTTTTTT.

V gene TRBV20-1 combines with J gene TRBJ2-7, with 7 bases that match TRBD2. CDR3 length: 13 residues. CDR1 is DFQATT, CDR2 SNEGSKA, per germline (reference sequence). The junction had 9 bases not matched to a gene; V was cut back by 7 bases and J by 3 bases. The CDR3 is CSGRSSGSYEQYF. In nucleotides, the CDR3 is TGCAGTGGGAGGTCTAGCGGTAGCTACGAGCAGTACTTC.

In its sample, this clonotype was seen a few times. The V gene is TRBV7-8, the J gene TRBJ2-2; no definite D call. CDR3 size: 16 residues. CDR1 SGHVS and CDR2 FQNEAQ come from the germline V gene. V lost 1 base to trimming and J lost 0 bases, with 9 bases between them. In nucleotides, the CDR3 is TGTGCCAGCAGCTTAGTTGAGCGAACGAACACCGGGGAGCTGTTTTTT. The encoded protein is CASSLVERTNTGELFF.

This clonotype has at least ten counts. The chain joins TRBV19 to TRBJ1-4; TRBD1 is a possible D gene (5 bases). Germline V lookup: CDR1 LNHDA, CDR2 SQIVND (reference sequence). The CDR3 sequence is 13 residues long. The V and J ends lost 9 bases and 15 bases respectively, with 23 bases between them. The chain's CDR3 is CASKLTGAYGLFF. CDR3 coding DNA: TGTGCCAGCAAACTGACCGGGGCCTATGGGTTGTTTTTT.

This clonotype showed up just a few times. The chain couples TRBV29-1 to TRBJ2-2, with a weak D call TRBD1 (5 bases). The CDR3 has 14 amino acids. V was pared by 2 bases and J by 4 bases, with 11 bases between. Germline CDR1 reads SQVTM; CDR2 reads ANQGSEA. The CDR3 bases are TGCAGCGTTGAAAAGACAGCTATCACCGGGGAGCTGTTTTTT. This codes for CSVEKTAITGELFF.

This clonotype appeared once. The genes are TRBV6-5 and TRBJ2-5; D gene uncertain. The germline V and J ends were trimmed by 0 bases and 3 bases, with 8 bases remaining between them. The CDR3 consists of 14 residues. Germline V gene sequence: CDR1 MNHEY, CDR2 SVGAGI. CDR3 in amino acids: CASSYSNPKETQYF. DNA for the CDR3: TGTGCCAGCAGTTACTCGAATCCGAAAGAGACCCAGTACTTC.

This chain joins TRBV29-1 and TRBJ1-6; TRBD1 might be the D (5 bases). The germline CDR1 and CDR2 sequences are SQVTM and ANQGSEA. V lost 6 bases, J lost 8 bases, and 14 bases lay in between. The CDR3 extends over 13 amino acids. Here the CDR3 reads CSVGRALDSPLHF. CDR3 nucleotide sequence: TGCAGCGTAGGCAGGGCCTTGGATTCACCCCTCCACTTT.

This clonotype turned up a few times. The chain has TRBV11-1 and TRBJ1-1; D may be TRBD1 (5 bases). This CDR3 region has 14 residues. Germline-derived CDR1 and CDR2 are SGHAT and FQDESV (reference sequence). With 4 bases removed from V and 10 bases from J, the gap between germline ends came to 19 bases. The CDR3, as DNA: TGTGCCAGCAGCTACACCGGAGGGGAGGCCCTAGCTTTCTTT. Its protein is CASSYTGGEALAFF.

The V and J genes are TRBV7-3 and TRBJ2-5; D gene unclear. The CDR3 is 15 amino acids. Germline values: CDR1 SGHTA, CDR2 FQGTGA. The germline V and J ends were trimmed by 5 bases and 4 bases, with 17 bases remaining between them. CDR3 DNA: TGTGCCAGCAGCGAGACGGATATCCCCGGAGAGACCCAGTACTTC. It translates to CASSETDIPGETQYF.

In its sample, this clonotype was seen many times. The J gene is TRBJ1-2, the V gene TRBV19; D is ambiguous. Per the germline V gene, CDR1 is LNHDA and CDR2 is SQIVND (reference sequence). The CDR3 is 13 amino acids. V was clipped by 3 bases and J by 8 bases, with 13 bases between them. CDR3: CASSITRTAGYTF. CDR3 nucleotides: TGTGCCAGTAGTATTACCAGAACGGCCGGCTACACCTTC.

This clonotype has more than one count but fewer than ten. No conserved phenylalanine or tryptophan ends this CDR3, so it is likely a read error. Because the CDR3's place on the DNA is in doubt, the DNA is left out and the CDR3 is given as listed by TCRdb. This chain connects TRBV2 to TRBJ1-1. The CDR3 sequence runs 8 residues, both termini included. Germline CDR1 is SNHLY and CDR2 is FYNNEI. CDR3 loop: CASSEWEV.

CDR3 sequence: CASSEIGREKLFF. The CDR3 coding sequence is TGTGCCAGCAGTGAAATCGGCCGCGAAAAACTGTTTTTT. The chain recombines TRBV2 with TRBJ1-4; D not certain. The CDR3 consists of 13 residues. Germline values: CDR1 SNHLY, CDR2 FYNNEI. The V end lost 2 bases, the J end lost 8 bases, and 9 bases lay between the germline ends.

With regard to this clonotype: This may come from a read error, since a much larger clone is one base off. J is TRBJ2-2 and V is TRBV11-2, with 7 bases identical to TRBD2. Germline V gene lookup returns CDR1 SGHAT and CDR2 FQNNGV. This CDR3 region has 16 residues. The CDR3 sequence is CASSFRLASNTGEPFF. In nucleotides, the CDR3 is TGTGCCAGCAGCTTCAGACTAGCTTCGAACACCGGGGAGCCGTTTTTT.

There are many counts of this clonotype. The chain recombines TRBV7-2 with TRBJ2-7, with 8 bases matching TRBD2. V lost 4 bases to trimming and J lost 6 bases; unmatched junction nucleotides: 8. The CDR3 is 14 amino acids. The germline V gene encodes CDR1 SGHTA and CDR2 FQGNSA. The CDR3 DNA sequence: TGTGCCAGCAGCTCGGGGACTAGTCTAGGCGAGCAGTACTTC. Its protein product is CASSSGTSLGEQYF.

This clonotype showed up just a few times. The rearrangement uses TRBV9 and TRBJ2-7, with 12 bases aligning to TRBD2. The trim removed 4 bases at V and 4 bases at J, leaving 9 bases unmatched. CDR3 size: 16 residues. CDR1 is SGDLS, CDR2 YYNGEE, per germline. The chain's CDR3 is CASSPRTSGKSYEQYF. The CDR3 DNA reads TGTGCCAGCAGCCCAAGGACTAGCGGGAAGTCTTACGAGCAGTACTTC.